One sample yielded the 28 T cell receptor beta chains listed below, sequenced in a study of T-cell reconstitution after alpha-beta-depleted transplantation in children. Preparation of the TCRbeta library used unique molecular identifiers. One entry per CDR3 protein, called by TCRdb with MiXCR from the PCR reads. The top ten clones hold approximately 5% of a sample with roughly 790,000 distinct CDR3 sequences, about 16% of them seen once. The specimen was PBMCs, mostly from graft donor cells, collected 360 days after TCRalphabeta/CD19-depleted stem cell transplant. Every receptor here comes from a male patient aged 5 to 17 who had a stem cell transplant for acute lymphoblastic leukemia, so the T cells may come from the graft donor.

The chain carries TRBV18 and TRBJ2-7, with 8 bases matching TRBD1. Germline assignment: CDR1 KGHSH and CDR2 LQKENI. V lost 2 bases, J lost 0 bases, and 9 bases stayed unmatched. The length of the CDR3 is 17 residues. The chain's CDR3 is CASSPSTGAKVSYEQYF. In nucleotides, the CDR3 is TGTGCCAGCTCACCATCGACAGGGGCTAAGGTCTCCTACGAGCAGTACTTC.

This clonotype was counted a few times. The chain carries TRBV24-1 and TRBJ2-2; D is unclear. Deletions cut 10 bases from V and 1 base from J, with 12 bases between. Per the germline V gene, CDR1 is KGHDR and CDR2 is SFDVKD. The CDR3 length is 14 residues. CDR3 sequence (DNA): TGTGCCACTAGACGAACGGGGAACACCGGGGAGCTGTTTTTT. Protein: CATRRTGNTGELFF.

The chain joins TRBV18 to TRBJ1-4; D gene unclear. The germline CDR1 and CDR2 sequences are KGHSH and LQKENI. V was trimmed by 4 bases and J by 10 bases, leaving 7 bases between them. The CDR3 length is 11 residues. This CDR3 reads CASSRLGKLFF. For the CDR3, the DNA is TGTGCCAGCTCACGGCTGGGAAAACTGTTTTTT.

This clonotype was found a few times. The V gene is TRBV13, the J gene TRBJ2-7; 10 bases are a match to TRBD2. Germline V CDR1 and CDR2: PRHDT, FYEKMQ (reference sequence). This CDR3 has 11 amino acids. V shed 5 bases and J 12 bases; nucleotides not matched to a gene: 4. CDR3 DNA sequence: TGTGCCAGCAGCGGTCTAGCGGGAGCGTACTTC. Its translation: CASSGLAGAYF.

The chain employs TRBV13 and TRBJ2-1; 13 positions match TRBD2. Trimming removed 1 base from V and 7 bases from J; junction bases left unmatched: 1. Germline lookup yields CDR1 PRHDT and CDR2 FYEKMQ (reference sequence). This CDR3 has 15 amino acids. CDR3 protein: CASSLETSGRNEQFF. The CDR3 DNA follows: TGTGCCAGCAGCTTAGAGACTAGCGGGAGGAATGAGCAGTTCTTC.

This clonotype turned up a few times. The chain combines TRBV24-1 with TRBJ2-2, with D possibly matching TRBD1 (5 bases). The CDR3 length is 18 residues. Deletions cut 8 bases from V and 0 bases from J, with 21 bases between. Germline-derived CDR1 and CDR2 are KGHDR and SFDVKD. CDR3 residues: CATTDPPGRPTNTGELFF. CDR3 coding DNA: TGTGCCACCACCGATCCCCCAGGGCGCCCTACGAACACCGGGGAGCTGTTTTTT.

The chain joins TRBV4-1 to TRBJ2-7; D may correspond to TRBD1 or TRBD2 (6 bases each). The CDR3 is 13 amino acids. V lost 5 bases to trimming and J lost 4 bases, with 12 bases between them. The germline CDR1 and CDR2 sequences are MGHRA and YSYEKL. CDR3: CASSYTGRYEQYF. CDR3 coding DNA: TGCGCCAGCAGCTATACAGGGAGGTACGAGCAGTACTTC.

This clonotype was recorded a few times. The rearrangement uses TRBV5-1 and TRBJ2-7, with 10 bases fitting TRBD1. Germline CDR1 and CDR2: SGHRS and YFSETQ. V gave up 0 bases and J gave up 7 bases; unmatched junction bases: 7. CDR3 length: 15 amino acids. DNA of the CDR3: TGCGCCAGCAGCTTGGCCGGGACAGGGGTAGGAGAGCAGTACTTC. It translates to CASSLAGTGVGEQYF. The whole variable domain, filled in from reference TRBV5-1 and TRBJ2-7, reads KAGVTQTPRYLIKTRGQQVTLSCSPISGHRSVSWYQQTPGQGLQFLFEYFSETQRNKGNFPGRFSGRQFSNSRSEMNVSTLELGDSALYLCASSLAGTGVGEQYFGPGTRLTVT.

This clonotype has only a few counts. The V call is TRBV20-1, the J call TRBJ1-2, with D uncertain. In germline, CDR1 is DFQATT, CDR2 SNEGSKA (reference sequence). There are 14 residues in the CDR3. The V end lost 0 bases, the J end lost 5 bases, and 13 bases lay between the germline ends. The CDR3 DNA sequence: TGCAGTGCTAGAGATTCGCGGCAAAATTATGGCTACACCTTC. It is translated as CSARDSRQNYGYTF.

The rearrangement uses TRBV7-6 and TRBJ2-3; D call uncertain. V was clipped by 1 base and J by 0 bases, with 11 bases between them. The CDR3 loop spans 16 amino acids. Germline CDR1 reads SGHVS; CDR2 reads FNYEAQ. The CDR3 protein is CASSLGQRISTDTQYF. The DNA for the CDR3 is TGTGCCAGCAGCTTAGGCCAGCGAATTAGCACAGATACGCAGTATTTT.

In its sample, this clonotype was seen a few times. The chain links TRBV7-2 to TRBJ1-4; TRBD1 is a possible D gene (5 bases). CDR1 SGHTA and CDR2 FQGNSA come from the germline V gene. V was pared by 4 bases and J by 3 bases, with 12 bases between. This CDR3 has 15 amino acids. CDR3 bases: TGTGCCAGCAGCTGGGGGATGGTTTCTAATGAAAAACTGTTTTTT. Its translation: CASSWGMVSNEKLFF.

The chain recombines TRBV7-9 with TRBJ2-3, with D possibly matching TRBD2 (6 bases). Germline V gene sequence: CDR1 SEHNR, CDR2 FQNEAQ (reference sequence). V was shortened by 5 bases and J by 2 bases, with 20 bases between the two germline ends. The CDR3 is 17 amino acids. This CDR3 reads CASSLPPLGLTTDTQYF. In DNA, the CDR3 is TGTGCCAGCAGCCTACCCCCTTTGGGACTGACCACAGATACGCAGTATTTT. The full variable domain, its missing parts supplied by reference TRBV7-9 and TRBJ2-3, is DTGVSQNPRHKITKRGQNVTFRCDPISEHNRLYWYRQTLGQGPEFLTYFQNEAQLEKSRLLSDRFSAERPKGSFSTLEIQRTEQGDSAMYLCASSLPPLGLTTDTQYFGPGTRLTVL.

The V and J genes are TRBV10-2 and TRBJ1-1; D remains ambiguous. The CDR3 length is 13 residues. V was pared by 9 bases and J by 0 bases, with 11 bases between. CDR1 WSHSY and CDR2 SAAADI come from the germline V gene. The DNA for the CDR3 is TGCGCCAGTCACCGGGCAATGAACACTGAAGCTTTCTTT. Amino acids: CASHRAMNTEAFF.

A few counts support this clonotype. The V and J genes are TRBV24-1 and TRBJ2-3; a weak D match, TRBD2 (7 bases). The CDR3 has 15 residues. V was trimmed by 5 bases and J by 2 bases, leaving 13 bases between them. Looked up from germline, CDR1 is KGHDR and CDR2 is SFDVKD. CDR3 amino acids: CATSGGGAFTDTQYF. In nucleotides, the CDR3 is TGTGCCACCAGTGGAGGGGGGGCCTTCACAGATACGCAGTATTTT.

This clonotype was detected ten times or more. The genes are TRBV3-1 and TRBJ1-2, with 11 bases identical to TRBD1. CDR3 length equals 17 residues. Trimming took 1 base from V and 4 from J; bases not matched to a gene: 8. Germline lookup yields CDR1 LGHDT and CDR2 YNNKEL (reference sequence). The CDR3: CASSQGPRTGGGYGYTF. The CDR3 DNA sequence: TGTGCCAGCAGCCAAGGCCCTCGGACAGGGGGCGGCTATGGCTACACCTTC. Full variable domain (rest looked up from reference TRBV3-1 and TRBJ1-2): DTAVSQTPKYLVTQMGNDKSIKCEQNLGHDTMYWYKQDSKKFLKIMFSYNNKELIINETVPNRFSPKSPDKAHLNLHINSLELGDSAVYFCASSQGPRTGGGYGYTFGSGTRLTVV.

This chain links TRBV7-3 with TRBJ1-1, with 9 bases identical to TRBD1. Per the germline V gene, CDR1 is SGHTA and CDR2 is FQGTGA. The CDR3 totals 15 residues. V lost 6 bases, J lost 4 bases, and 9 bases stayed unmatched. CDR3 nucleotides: TGTGCCAGCAGACGATCCGGGACAGGGTCCACTGAAGCTTTCTTT. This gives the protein CASRRSGTGSTEAFF. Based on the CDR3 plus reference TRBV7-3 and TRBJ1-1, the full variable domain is GAGVSQTPSNKVTEKGKYVELRCDPISGHTALYWYRQSLGQGPEFLIYFQGTGAADDSGLPNDRFFAVRPEGSVSTLKIQRTERGDSAVYLCASRRSGTGSTEAFFGQGTRLTVV.

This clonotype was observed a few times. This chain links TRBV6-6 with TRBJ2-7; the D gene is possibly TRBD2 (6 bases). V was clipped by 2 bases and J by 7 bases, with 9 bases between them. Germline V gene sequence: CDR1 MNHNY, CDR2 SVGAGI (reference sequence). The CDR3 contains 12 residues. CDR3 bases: TGTGCCAGCAGTTACCCTCGGGGGGAGCAGTACTTC. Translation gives CASSYPRGEQYF.

CDR3 DNA: TGTGCCAGCAGCCTTCCTGGTCTGGAAGAGACCCAGTACTTC. Residues: CASSLPGLEETQYF. This sequence joins TRBV7-9 and TRBJ2-5, with no clear D. The V end was cut by 5 bases, the J end by 3 bases, with 13 bases between. The CDR3 is made up of 14 amino acids. Per the germline V gene, CDR1 is SEHNR and CDR2 is FQNEAQ (reference sequence).

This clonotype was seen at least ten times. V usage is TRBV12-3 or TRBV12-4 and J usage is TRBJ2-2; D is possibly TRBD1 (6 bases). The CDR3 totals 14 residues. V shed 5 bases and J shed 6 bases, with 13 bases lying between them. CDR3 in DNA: TGTGCCAGCAGTCCCCGGGACATCTCCGGGGAGCTGTTTTTT. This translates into CASSPRDISGELFF.

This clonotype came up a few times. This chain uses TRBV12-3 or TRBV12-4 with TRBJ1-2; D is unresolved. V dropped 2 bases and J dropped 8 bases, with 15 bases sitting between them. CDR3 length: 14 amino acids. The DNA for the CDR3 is TGTGCCAGCAGTTTACTCGTCGGGCGTGGCGGCTACACCTTC. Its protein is CASSLLVGRGGYTF.

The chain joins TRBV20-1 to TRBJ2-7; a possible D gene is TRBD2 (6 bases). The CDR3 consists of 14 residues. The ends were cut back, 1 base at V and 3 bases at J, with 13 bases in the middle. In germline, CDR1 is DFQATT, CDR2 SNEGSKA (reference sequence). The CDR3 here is CSARGGKPLYEQYF. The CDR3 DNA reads TGCAGTGCTAGAGGCGGGAAACCCCTCTACGAGCAGTACTTC.

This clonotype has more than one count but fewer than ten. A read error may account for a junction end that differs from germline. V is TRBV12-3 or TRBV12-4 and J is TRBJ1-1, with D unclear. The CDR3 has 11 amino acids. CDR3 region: CASTALDAPGF. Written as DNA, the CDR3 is TGTGCCAGCACCGCTCTCGATGCCCCAGGCTTT.

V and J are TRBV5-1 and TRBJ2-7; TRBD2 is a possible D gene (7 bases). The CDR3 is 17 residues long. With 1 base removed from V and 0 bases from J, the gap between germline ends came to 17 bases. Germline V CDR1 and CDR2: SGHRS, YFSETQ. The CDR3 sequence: CASSLLSGTRSSYEQYF. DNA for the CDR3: TGCGCCAGCAGCTTGTTAAGCGGGACACGTAGCTCCTACGAGCAGTACTTC.

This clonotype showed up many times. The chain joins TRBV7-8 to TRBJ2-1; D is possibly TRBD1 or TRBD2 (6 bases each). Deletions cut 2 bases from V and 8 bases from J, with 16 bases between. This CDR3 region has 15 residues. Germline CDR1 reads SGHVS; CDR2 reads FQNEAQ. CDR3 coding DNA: TGTGCCAGCAGCTTAAGGGGCAGGGGAGGTGATGAGCAGTTCTTC. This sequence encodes CASSLRGRGGDEQFF.

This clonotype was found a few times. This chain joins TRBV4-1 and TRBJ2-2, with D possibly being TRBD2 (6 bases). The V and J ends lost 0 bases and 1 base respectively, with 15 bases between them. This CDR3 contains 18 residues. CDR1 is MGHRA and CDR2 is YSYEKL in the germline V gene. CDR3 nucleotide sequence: TGCGCCAGCAGCCAAGATCGACGGCTAGCGAGGAACACCGGGGAGCTGTTTTTT. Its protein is CASSQDRRLARNTGELFF.

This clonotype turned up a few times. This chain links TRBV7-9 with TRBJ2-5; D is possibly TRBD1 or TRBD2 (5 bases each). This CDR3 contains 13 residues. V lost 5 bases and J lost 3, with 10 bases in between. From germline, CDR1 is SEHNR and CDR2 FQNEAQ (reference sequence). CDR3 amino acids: CASSVGVEETQYF. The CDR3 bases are TGTGCCAGCAGCGTGGGGGTAGAAGAGACCCAGTACTTC. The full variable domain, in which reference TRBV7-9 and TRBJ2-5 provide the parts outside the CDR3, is DTGVSQNPRHKITKRGQNVTFRCDPISEHNRLYWYRQTLGQGPEFLTYFQNEAQLEKSRLLSDRFSAERPKGSFSTLEIQRTEQGDSAMYLCASSVGVEETQYFGPGTRLLVL.

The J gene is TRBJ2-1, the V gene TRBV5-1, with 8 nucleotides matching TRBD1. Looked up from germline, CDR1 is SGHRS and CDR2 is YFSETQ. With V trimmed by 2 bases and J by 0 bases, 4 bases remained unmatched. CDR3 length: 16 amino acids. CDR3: CASSFYRGSSYNEQFF. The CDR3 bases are TGCGCCAGCAGCTTCTACAGGGGGAGCTCCTACAATGAGCAGTTCTTC. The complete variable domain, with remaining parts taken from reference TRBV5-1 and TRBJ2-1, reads KAGVTQTPRYLIKTRGQQVTLSCSPISGHRSVSWYQQTPGQGLQFLFEYFSETQRNKGNFPGRFSGRQFSNSRSEMNVSTLELGDSALYLCASSFYRGSSYNEQFFGPGTRLTVL.

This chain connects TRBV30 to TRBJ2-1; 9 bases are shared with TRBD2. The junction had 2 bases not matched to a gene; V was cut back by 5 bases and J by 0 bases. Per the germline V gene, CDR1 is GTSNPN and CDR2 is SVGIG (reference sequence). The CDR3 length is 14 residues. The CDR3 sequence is CAWLSGSSYNEQFF. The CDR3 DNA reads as TGTGCCTGGCTTAGCGGGAGCTCCTACAATGAGCAGTTCTTC.